Each of the 9 T cell receptor beta chains below was sequenced from the same sample in a study of shared clonotypes between healthy human individuals (dated by TCRdb to the early 2020s). To prepare the library, the immunoSEQ multiplex PCR assay was applied. This immuneACCESS table, as held by TCRdb, lists in-frame sequences with V and J called but not all clones. Of the missing ones, under half trace to an unresolved V gene in checked studies; the others have no known cause. The sample has 2 million to 3 million clones on record, 85% to 95% of them singletons. Over 0.12% of the sample is in the top ten clones. Sequenced material: naive CD4+ T cells sorted from blood. This sample's cell subset or site label indicates: CD45RA+ positively selected. The receptors come from a man aged 18 to 30 in good health.

The V gene is TRBV9, the J gene TRBJ2-7; a possible D gene is TRBD2 (7 bases). This CDR3 spans 15 amino acids. Germline CDR1 is SGDLS and CDR2 is YYNGEE. Trimming shortened V by 0 bases and J by 3 bases, and 13 bases separated the two germline ends. CDR3 bases: TGTGCCAGCAGCGTAGGTGGGGGGGCCCACTACGAGCAGTACTTC. This codes for CASSVGGGAHYEQYF.

For the CDR3, the DNA is TGTGCCAGCGGGACCATTTCACCCCTCCACTTT. It codes for CASGTISPLHF. V and J are TRBV2 and TRBJ1-6, with D possibly TRBD1 on 5 matching bases. Looked up from germline, CDR1 is SNHLY and CDR2 is FYNNEI. V was pared by 8 bases and J by 9 bases, with 8 bases between. The CDR3 spans 11 residues. The full variable domain, rest sourced from reference TRBV2 and TRBJ1-6, is EPEVTQTPSHQVTQMGQEVILRCVPISNHLYFYWYRQILGQKVEFLVSFYNNEISEKSEIFDDQFSVERPDGSNFTLKIRSTKLEDSAMYFCASGTISPLHFGNGTRLTVT.

The CDR3 is CASSEAATGYMNTEAFF. DNA for the CDR3: TGTGCCAGCAGTGAAGCCGCCACAGGTTATATGAACACTGAAGCTTTCTTT. The chain couples TRBV6-1 to TRBJ1-1; a possible D gene is TRBD1 (5 bases). The V end lost 0 bases, the J end lost 0 bases, and 14 bases lay between the germline ends. The CDR3 has 17 residues. CDR1 is MNHNS, CDR2 SASEGT, per germline.

The chain is built from TRBV18 and TRBJ1-1; weak D call: TRBD1 (6 bases). This CDR3 region has 15 residues. Trimming took 1 base from V and 3 from J, leaving 12 bases between them. Germline CDR1 is KGHSH and CDR2 is LQKENI. The CDR3 protein is CASSPQVQGHTEAFF. CDR3 coding DNA: TGTGCCAGCTCACCACAAGTACAGGGCCACACTGAAGCTTTCTTT.

This chain links TRBV7-2 with TRBJ2-7, with TRBD1 matching over 8 bases. V was pared by 5 bases and J by 1 base, with 7 bases of the junction left unmatched. Looked up from germline, CDR1 is SGHTA and CDR2 is FQGNSA. The CDR3 sequence is 15 residues long. The CDR3 DNA sequence: TGTGCCAGCAGCCCTAACAGGGGGTATTCCTACGAGCAGTACTTC. It specifies CASSPNRGYSYEQYF.

This chain uses TRBV9 with TRBJ2-1, with D perhaps assigned TRBD1 or TRBD2 (5 bases each). Germline V CDR1 and CDR2: SGDLS, YYNGEE. The CDR3 sequence is 14 residues long. The ends were cut back, 0 bases at V and 8 bases at J, with 12 bases in the middle. The CDR3 reads CASSVASGTDEQFF. The CDR3 DNA follows: TGTGCCAGCAGCGTAGCTTCAGGGACCGATGAGCAGTTCTTC.

The chain joins TRBV30 to TRBJ1-6, with a tentative D call TRBD1 (6 bases). CDR1 is GTSNPN, CDR2 SVGIG, per germline (reference sequence). The CDR3 spans 15 residues. The ends were cut back, 0 bases at V and 10 bases at J, with 16 bases in the middle. The CDR3, as DNA: TGTGCCTGGAGTGTTACAAACAGGGTCGGCTCACCCCTCCACTTT. It codes for CAWSVTNRVGSPLHF.

This clone was detected a few times. This chain connects TRBV18 to TRBJ1-2; D remains ambiguous. Trimming took 3 bases from V and 7 from J, leaving 18 bases between them. Germline CDR1 reads KGHSH; CDR2 reads LQKENI. The CDR3 loop spans 15 amino acids. CDR3 bases: TGTGCCAGCTCACCGCGAGAGGCGGTGGGAGGTGGCTACACCTTC. Encoded protein: CASSPREAVGGGYTF. The full variable domain, completed using reference TRBV18 and TRBJ1-2, is NAGVMQNPRHLVRRRGQEARLRCSPMKGHSHVYWYRQLPEEGLKFMVYLQKENIIDESGMPKERFSAEFPKEGPSILRIQQVVRGDSAAYFCASSPREAVGGGYTFGSGTRLTVV.

A note on this clone: The same CDR3 is also encoded by other DNA sequences in this sample. The chain recombines TRBV5-1 with TRBJ2-5; D not certain. Trimming took 0 bases from V and 4 from J, leaving 7 bases between them. Germline V gene lookup returns CDR1 SGHRS and CDR2 YFSETQ. This CDR3 spans 13 amino acids. For the CDR3, the DNA is TGCGCCAGCAGCTTGGTGGGGTCAGAGACCCAGTACTTC. Protein sequence: CASSLVGSETQYF.